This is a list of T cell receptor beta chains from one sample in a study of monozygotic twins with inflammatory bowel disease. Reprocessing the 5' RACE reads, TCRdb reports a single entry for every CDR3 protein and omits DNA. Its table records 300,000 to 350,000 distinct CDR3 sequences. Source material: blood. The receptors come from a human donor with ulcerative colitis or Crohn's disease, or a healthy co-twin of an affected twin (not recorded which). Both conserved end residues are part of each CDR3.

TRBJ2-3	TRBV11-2	CASSLRAGGTDTQYF
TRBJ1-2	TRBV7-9	CASSLSSFSSSYTF
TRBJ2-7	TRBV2	CASGLTVYEQYF
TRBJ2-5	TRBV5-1	CASSSGPSSGGAQETQYF
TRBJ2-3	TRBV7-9	CASSLSVDTQYF
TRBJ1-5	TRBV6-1	CASSEARGRRPQHF
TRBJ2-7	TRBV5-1	CASSLAQAYEQYF
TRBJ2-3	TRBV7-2	CASSLTGQGTDTQYF
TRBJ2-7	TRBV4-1	CASSGKRGQSYEQYF
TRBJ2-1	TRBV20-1	CSARDPWTSVDEQFF
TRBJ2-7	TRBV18	CASSPGLAFEQYF
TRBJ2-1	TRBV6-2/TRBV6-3	CASILAGVGYNEQFF
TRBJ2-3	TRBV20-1	CSAGGTRTDTQYF
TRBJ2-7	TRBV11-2	CASSLDPTAPFLSYEQYF
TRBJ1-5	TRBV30	CAWSVVGQPQHF
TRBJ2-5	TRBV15	CATSRPRDSPQETQYF
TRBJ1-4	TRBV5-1	CASSPQRAAASNEKLFF
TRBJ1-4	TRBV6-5	CASSYIGILGSTNEKLFF
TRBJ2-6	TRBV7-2	CASSLQGGLTGANVLTF
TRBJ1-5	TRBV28	CATKVGAYQPQHF
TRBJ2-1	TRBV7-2	CASSRKGRGGLFFAAERNEQFF
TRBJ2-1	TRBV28	CASSLFALADEQFF
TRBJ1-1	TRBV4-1	CASSQVGLFFF
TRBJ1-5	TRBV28	CASSLYVGQDNQPQHF
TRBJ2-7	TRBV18	CASRPTGDRAEQYF
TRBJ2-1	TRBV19	CASFPWGRPSSYNEQFF
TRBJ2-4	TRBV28	CASSSGPKNIQYF
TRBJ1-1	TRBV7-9	CASSFGGAGTEAFF
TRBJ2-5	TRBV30	CAWRVLGETQYF
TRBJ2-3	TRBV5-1	CASSFGDRGSPSTQYF
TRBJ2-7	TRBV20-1	CSGTSGSYEQYF
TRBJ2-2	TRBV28	CASSLITGELFF
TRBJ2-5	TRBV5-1	CASKVSGETQYF
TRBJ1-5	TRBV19	CASRGAQLNQPQHF
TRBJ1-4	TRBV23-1	CASKGQRTNEKLFF
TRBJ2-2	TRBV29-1	CSVSEQLAGTGEPFF